One sample yielded the 21 T cell receptor beta chains listed below, sequenced in a study of breast tumors, draining lymph nodes, adjacent tissues. In TCRdb, the multiplex PCR reads were re-called with MiXCR into one record per CDR3 protein. This sample has under 75,000 distinct CDR3 sequences, with 45% to 65% found just once. The sequenced material came from breast tumor tissue. The source is a female donor with breast cancer. Some clones in this sample may be carry-over from other donors' samples.

The rearrangement joins TRBV2 to TRBJ2-3, with a weak D call TRBD1 (5 bases). This CDR3 contains 13 residues. The germline V gene has CDR1 SNHLY and CDR2 FYNNEI. V was clipped by 6 bases and J by 4 bases, with 11 bases between them. CDR3 sequence reads: CASRDRGADTQYF. The CDR3 region has the DNA TGTGCCAGCAGAGATAGGGGTGCAGATACGCAGTATTTT.

This rearrangement joins TRBV20-1 to TRBJ2-3, with a possible D match to TRBD1 (6 bases). Germline CDR1 reads DFQATT; CDR2 reads SNEGSKA (reference sequence). Trimming left V 4 bases short and J 0 bases short, with 11 bases between. The CDR3 contains 14 residues. The CDR3 here is CSATHGQSTDTQYF. The CDR3 DNA is TGCAGTGCTACCCACGGACAGAGCACAGATACGCAGTATTTT.

This sequence joins TRBV29-1 and TRBJ2-1, with 7 bases that match TRBD1. The CDR3 covers 14 residues. Germline trimming cut 0 bases from V and 5 bases from J; bases unmatched to any gene: 4. The germline gives CDR1 SQVTM, CDR2 ANQGSEA. CDR3 in amino acids: CSVEEGQTNNEQFF. CDR3 bases: TGCAGCGTTGAAGAGGGACAGACAAACAATGAGCAGTTCTTC.

The chain has TRBV15 and TRBJ2-3; maybe TRBD2 (7 bases). The ends were cut back, 6 bases at V and 1 base at J, with 14 bases in the middle. Germline loops: CDR1 LNHNV, CDR2 YYDKDF (reference sequence). CDR3 size: 15 residues. CDR3 nucleotide sequence: TGTGCCACCAGTGGTGGGGGGGCCGGCACAGATACGCAGTATTTT. It is translated as CATSGGGAGTDTQYF. The whole variable domain, remainder taken from reference TRBV15 and TRBJ2-3, is DAMVIQNPRYQVTQFGKPVTLSCSQTLNHNVMYWYQQKSSQAPKLLFHYYDKDFNNEADTPDNFQSRRPNTSFCFLDIRSPGLGDTAMYLCATSGGGAGTDTQYFGPGTRLTVL.

This clonotype was found many times. The rearrangement links TRBV5-8 to TRBJ2-1, with unresolved D. Germline assignment: CDR1 SGHTS and CDR2 YDEGEE. Trimming took off 3 bases at V and 12 bases at J, with 13 bases between the two ends. CDR3 length: 12 amino acids. The CDR3, as DNA: TGTGCCAGCAGCTCAAACTTTTACTCGCAGTTCTTC. Translated: CASSSNFYSQFF.

This chain links TRBV28 with TRBJ2-5, with a possible D match to TRBD2 (5 bases). The CDR3 is made up of 12 amino acids. The germline CDR1 and CDR2 sequences are MDHEN and SYDVKM. Between the trimmed V and J ends, which lost 6 bases and 7 bases, there was a span of 12 bases. The CDR3: CASSQRARTQYF. DNA for the CDR3: TGTGCCAGCAGCCAGAGGGCCCGGACCCAGTACTTC.

This clonotype was detected only a few times. The chain has TRBV7-3 and TRBJ2-3; weak D call: TRBD2 (6 bases). The CDR3 extends over 15 amino acids. The germline CDR1 and CDR2 sequences are SGHTA and FQGTGA. The germline V and J ends were trimmed by 2 bases and 4 bases, with 13 bases remaining between them. CDR3 protein: CASSLGLGGADTQYF. CDR3 DNA sequence: TGTGCCAGCAGCTTAGGGCTAGGAGGGGCAGATACGCAGTATTTT.

The chain combines TRBV7-2 with TRBJ2-5; D possibly corresponds to TRBD2 (5 bases). V was trimmed by 5 bases and J by 5 bases, leaving 12 bases between them. The CDR3 is 13 amino acids. Germline V lookup: CDR1 SGHTA, CDR2 FQGNSA. CDR3 nucleotide sequence: TGTGCCAGCAGCACCCAGTGGGAGGAGACCCAGTACTTC. This encodes CASSTQWEETQYF.

The chain is built from TRBV12-3 or TRBV12-4 and TRBJ2-1; D unresolved. CDR3 size: 13 residues. V lost 3 bases to trimming and J lost 11 bases, with 14 bases between them. The CDR3 DNA is TGTGCCAGCAGTTTCGCGGCTGACGGGCAGCAGTTCTTC. Its protein product is CASSFAADGQQFF.

The V gene is TRBV20-1, the J gene TRBJ2-7; 10 bases map to TRBD2. The CDR3 consists of 14 residues. V shed 6 bases, J shed 5 bases, and the junction held 10 bases outside the gene matches. Germline loops: CDR1 DFQATT, CDR2 SNEGSKA (reference sequence). The CDR3 reads CSAMGSGGINEQYF. The DNA of the CDR3 is TGCAGTGCCATGGGTAGCGGGGGGATAAACGAGCAGTACTTC.

Concerning this clonotype: The conserved closing phenylalanine or tryptophan is absent in this CDR3, likely reflecting a read error. It is unclear where the CDR3 begins or ends on the DNA, so no DNA is shown, and the CDR3 is as TCRdb lists it. The chain recombines TRBV6-2 or TRBV6-3 with TRBJ2-5. Germline CDR1 MNHEY, CDR2 SVGEGT. Counting both end residues, the CDR3 totals 15 amino acids. CDR3 in amino acids: CASSYSLVAGDVSYY.

This chain joins TRBV20-1 and TRBJ2-7; 9 positions match TRBD1. The CDR3 has 14 amino acids. The junction had 10 bases not matched to a gene; V was cut back by 5 bases and J by 5 bases. Germline assignment: CDR1 DFQATT and CDR2 SNEGSKA (reference sequence). DNA of the CDR3: TGCAGTGCTGTAACAGGGGGCAGGAGGAACGAGCAGTACTTC. Translation gives CSAVTGGRRNEQYF.

This clonotype was picked up many times. CDR3 in amino acids: CASWWGRTDTQYF. CDR3 DNA sequence: TGTGCCAGTTGGTGGGGGAGAACAGATACGCAGTATTTT. The rearrangement joins TRBV6-1 to TRBJ2-3; D is perhaps TRBD1 or TRBD2 (5 bases each). The CDR3 has 13 residues. Germline lookup yields CDR1 MNHNS and CDR2 SASEGT. Trimming pared 9 bases from V and 3 bases from J, leaving 13 bases between.

The gene calls are TRBV6-6 and TRBJ2-5; D unclear. V was pared by 2 bases and J by 3 bases, with 16 bases between. Germline V gene data show CDR1 as MNHNY and CDR2 as SVGAGI (reference sequence). CDR3 length: 16 residues. The CDR3 DNA sequence: TGTGCCAGCAGTTACGTGGACGTCGCAACTAAAGAGACCCAGTACTTC. Translated: CASSYVDVATKETQYF.

This chain joins TRBV15 and TRBJ2-2; 12 bases are shared with TRBD2. The germline CDR1 and CDR2 sequences are LNHNV and YYDKDF (reference sequence). CDR3 size: 18 residues. J gave up 3 bases and V 5 bases, and 10 bases lay outside the gene matches. The DNA of the CDR3 is TGTGCCACCAGCGAACCCGGACTAGCGGGGACATACACCGGGGAGCTGTTTTTT. It translates to CATSEPGLAGTYTGELFF. Using reference TRBV15 and TRBJ2-2 for the parts outside the CDR3, the full variable domain is DAMVIQNPRYQVTQFGKPVTLSCSQTLNHNVMYWYQQKSSQAPKLLFHYYDKDFNNEADTPDNFQSRRPNTSFCFLDIRSPGLGDTAMYLCATSEPGLAGTYTGELFFGEGSRLTVL.

V is TRBV7-9 and J is TRBJ1-4; 12 bases match TRBD1. The germline CDR1 and CDR2 sequences are SEHNR and FQNEAQ (reference sequence). This CDR3 comprises 16 residues. The V and J ends lost 2 bases and 8 bases, in that order; junction bases with no gene match: 6. CDR3 sequence: CASSLWDRGRREKLFF. For the CDR3, the DNA is TGTGCCAGCAGCTTATGGGACAGGGGGCGAAGAGAAAAACTGTTTTTT.

This clonotype was observed once. Sequence at one end of the junction differs from germline and may be a read error. V gene TRBV9 combines with J gene TRBJ2-5; D is unresolved. CDR1 is SGDLS, CDR2 YYNGEE, per germline. The length of the CDR3 is 11 residues. CDR3 coding DNA: TGTGCCAGCAGCCCCAGGAAGACACAGTACTTC. It specifies CASSPRKTQYF.

This clonotype was seen repeatedly, ten times or more. A much larger clonotype is one base distant, so this may be a read error. The chain employs TRBV9 and TRBJ2-5, with 9 bases lining up with TRBD2. The germline V gene encodes CDR1 SGDLS and CDR2 YYNGEE. The CDR3 loop spans 14 amino acids. As DNA, the CDR3 is TGTGCCAGCAGCGCCAGACTAGCGGAAGAGACCCAGTCCTTC. It yields the protein CASSARLAEETQSF.

Ten or more counts support this clonotype. The chain joins TRBV6-5 to TRBJ1-2; 10 positions match TRBD1. With V trimmed by 4 bases and J by 4 bases, 6 bases remained unmatched. Germline CDR1 MNHEY, CDR2 SVGAGI. This CDR3 is 15 amino acids long. CDR3 bases: TGTGCCAGCAGTTTAGGGACAGGGGTCCCCTATGGCTACACCTTC. Protein product: CASSLGTGVPYGYTF.

This clonotype was seen a single time. The chain employs TRBV12-3 or TRBV12-4 and TRBJ2-7; 9 bases line up with TRBD2. This CDR3 comprises 15 residues. CDR3 coding DNA: TGTGCACTCCGAGCGGGAGGACATTCCTCTTACGAGCAGTACTTC. Its protein product is CALRAGGHSSYEQYF.

The V call is TRBV20-1, the J call TRBJ1-4, with a weak D call TRBD1 (6 bases). V was clipped by 1 base and J by 7 bases, with 13 bases between them. In germline, CDR1 is DFQATT, CDR2 SNEGSKA (reference sequence). This CDR3 has 14 residues. In DNA form, the CDR3 reads TGCAGTGCTAGAGCGGCCAGGGGCGGTGAAAAACTGTTTTTT. Its translation: CSARAARGGEKLFF.